This record concerns one T cell receptor (beta chain) sequence. Its antigen is currently unknown. This CDR3 has 14 amino acids. Between the trimmed V and J ends, which lost 2 bases and 4 bases, there was a span of 9 bases. CDR1 is LGHDT and CDR2 is YNNKEL in the germline V gene (reference sequence). With a J-beta primer mix and a sample-barcoded 5' primer, a second PCR ran roughly 7 to 11 cycles. Every sample produced at least 2.5 million CDR3-containing paired-end reads. TCRdb used MiXCR to reprocess the 5' RACE reads, holding one entry per CDR3 protein. The table has 450,000 to 700,000 distinct CDR3 sequences, 25% to 30% seen once. The data were obtained in a study of blood T cells in healthy people across ages. Notes on the study in general: A roughly linear fall in TCR beta diversity per million T cells was seen with increasing age. Comparison with aged donors showed that long-lived donors had more naive CD4+ cells and higher diversity.

The specimen was blood. The chain couples TRBV3-1 to TRBJ1-3; D gene unclear. The clonotype comes from a woman in her 70s in good health. CDR3 sequence: CASSQTRVGNTIYF. The CDR3 region has the DNA TGTGCCAGCAGCCAAACCCGGGTAGGAAACACCATATATTTT.